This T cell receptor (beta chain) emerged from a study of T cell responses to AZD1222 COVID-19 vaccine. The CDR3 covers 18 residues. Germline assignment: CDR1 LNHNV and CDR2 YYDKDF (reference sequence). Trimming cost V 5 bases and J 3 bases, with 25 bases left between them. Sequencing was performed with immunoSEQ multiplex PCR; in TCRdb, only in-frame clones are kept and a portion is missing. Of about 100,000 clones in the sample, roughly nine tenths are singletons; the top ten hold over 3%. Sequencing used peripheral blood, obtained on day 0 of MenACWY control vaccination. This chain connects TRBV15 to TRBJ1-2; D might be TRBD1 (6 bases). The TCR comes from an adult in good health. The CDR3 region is CATSPGLTTGGRDYGYTF. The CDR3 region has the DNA TGTGCCACCAGCCCCGGCCTGACCACTGGGGGCAGGGACTATGGCTACACCTTC.